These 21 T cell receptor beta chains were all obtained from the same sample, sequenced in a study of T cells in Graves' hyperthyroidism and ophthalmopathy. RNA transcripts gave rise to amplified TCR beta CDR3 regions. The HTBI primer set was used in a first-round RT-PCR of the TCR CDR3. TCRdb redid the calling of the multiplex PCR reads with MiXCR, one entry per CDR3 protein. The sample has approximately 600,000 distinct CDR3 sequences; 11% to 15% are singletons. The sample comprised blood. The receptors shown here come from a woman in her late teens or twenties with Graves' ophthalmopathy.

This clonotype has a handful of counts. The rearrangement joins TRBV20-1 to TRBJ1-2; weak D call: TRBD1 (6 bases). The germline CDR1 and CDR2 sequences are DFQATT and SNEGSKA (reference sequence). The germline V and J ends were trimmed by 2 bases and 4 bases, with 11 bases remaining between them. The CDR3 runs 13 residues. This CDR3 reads CSARPGQIYGYTF. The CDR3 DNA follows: TGCAGTGCTAGACCGGGACAAATCTATGGCTACACCTTC.

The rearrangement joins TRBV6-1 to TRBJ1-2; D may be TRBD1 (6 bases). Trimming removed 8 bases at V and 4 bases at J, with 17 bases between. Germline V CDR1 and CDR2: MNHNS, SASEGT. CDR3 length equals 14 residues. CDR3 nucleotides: TGTGCCAGCCAGGCAACAGGGAGCGTCTATGGCTACACCTTC. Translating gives CASQATGSVYGYTF.

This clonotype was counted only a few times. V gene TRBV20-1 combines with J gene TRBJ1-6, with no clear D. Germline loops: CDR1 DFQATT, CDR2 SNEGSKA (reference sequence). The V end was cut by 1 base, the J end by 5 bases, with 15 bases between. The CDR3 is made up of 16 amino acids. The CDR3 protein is CSARVAGALNNSPLHF. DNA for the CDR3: TGCAGTGCTAGAGTGGCAGGAGCCCTAAATAATTCACCCCTCCACTTT.

As DNA, the CDR3 is TGTGCCAGCAGCCCCAAATACAGGGGTCGGGACCCTTTTCAAGAGACCCAGTACTTC. Its translation: CASSPKYRGRDPFQETQYF. The chain has TRBV7-9 and TRBJ2-5, with 7 bases that match TRBD1. The V gene's germline CDR1 is SEHNR and CDR2 FQNEAQ (reference sequence). The CDR3 contains 19 residues. V shed 5 bases and J 2 bases; nucleotides not matched to a gene: 20.

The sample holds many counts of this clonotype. The CDR3 DNA reads as TGTGCCATCAGTGATCCTGAAGCTTTCTTT. It encodes CAISDPEAFF. The J gene is TRBJ1-1, the V gene TRBV10-3; no definite D call. This CDR3 has 10 residues. CDR1 and CDR2 (germline): ENHRY, SYGVKD. Trimming removed 3 bases from V and 6 bases from J, with 2 bases in between.

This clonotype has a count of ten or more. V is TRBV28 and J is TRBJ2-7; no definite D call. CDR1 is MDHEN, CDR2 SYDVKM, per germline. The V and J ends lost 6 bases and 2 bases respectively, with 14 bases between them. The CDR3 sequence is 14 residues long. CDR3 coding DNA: TGTGCCAGCAGCACTGGTCACGGTCCCTACGAGCAGTACTTC. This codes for CASSTGHGPYEQYF. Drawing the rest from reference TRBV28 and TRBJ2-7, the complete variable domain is DVKVTQSSRYLVKRTGEKVFLECVQDMDHENMFWYRQDPGLGLRLIYFSYDVKMKEKGDIPEGYSVSREKKERFSLILESASTNQTSMYLCASSTGHGPYEQYFGPGTRLTVT.

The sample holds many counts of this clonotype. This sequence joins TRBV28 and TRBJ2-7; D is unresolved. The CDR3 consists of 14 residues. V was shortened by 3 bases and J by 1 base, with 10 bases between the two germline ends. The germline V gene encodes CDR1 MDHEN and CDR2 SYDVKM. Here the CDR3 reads CASSFLTESYEQYF. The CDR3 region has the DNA TGTGCCAGCAGTTTTCTCACAGAGTCCTACGAGCAGTACTTC. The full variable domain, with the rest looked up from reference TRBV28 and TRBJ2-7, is DVKVTQSSRYLVKRTGEKVFLECVQDMDHENMFWYRQDPGLGLRLIYFSYDVKMKEKGDIPEGYSVSREKKERFSLILESASTNQTSMYLCASSFLTESYEQYFGPGTRLTVT.

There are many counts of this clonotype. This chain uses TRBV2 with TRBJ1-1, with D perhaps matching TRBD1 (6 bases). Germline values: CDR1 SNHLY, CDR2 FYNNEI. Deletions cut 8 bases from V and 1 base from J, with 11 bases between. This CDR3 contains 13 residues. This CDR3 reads CASAGQTNTEAFF. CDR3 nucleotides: TGTGCCAGCGCGGGACAAACGAACACTGAAGCTTTCTTT.

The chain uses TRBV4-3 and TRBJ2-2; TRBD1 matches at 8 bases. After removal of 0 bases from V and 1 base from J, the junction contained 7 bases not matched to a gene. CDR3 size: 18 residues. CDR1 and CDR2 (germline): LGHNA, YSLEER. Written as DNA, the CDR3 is TGCGCCAGCAGCCAAGAAGTGCGAGGGACAGGGAACACCGGGGAGCTGTTTTTT. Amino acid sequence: CASSQEVRGTGNTGELFF.

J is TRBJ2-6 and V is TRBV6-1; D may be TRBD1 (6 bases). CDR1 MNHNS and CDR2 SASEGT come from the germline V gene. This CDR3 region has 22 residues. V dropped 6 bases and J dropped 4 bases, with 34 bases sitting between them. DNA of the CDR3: TGTGCCAGCAGCCCCGGAACAGGGTTTCTCGTACCCCTAGGGTGGGGGGCCAACGTCCTGACTTTC. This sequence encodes CASSPGTGFLVPLGWGANVLTF.

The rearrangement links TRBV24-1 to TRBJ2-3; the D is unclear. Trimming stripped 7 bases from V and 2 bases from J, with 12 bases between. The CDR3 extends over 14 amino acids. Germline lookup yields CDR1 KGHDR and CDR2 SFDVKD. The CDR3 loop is CATSGEWFTDTQYF. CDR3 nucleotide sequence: TGTGCCACCAGCGGAGAGTGGTTCACAGATACGCAGTATTTT.

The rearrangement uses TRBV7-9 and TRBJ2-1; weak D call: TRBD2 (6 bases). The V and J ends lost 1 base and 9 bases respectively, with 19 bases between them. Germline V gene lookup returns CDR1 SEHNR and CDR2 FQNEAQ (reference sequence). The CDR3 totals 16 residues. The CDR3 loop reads CASSLESGDSWGEQFF. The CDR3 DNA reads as TGTGCCAGCAGCTTAGAGTCGGGAGATTCGTGGGGTGAGCAGTTCTTC.

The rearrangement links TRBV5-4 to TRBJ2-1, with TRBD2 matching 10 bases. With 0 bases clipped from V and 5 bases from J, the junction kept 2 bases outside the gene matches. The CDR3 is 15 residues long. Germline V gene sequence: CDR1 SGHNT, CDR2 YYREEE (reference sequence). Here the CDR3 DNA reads TGTGCCAGCAGCTTGGGCGGACTAGCGGACAATGAGCAGTTCTTC. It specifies CASSLGGLADNEQFF. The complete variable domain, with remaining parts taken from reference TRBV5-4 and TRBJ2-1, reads ETGVTQSPTHLIKTRGQQVTLRCSSQSGHNTVSWYQQALGQGPQFIFQYYREEENGRGNFPPRFSGLQFPNYSSELNVNALELDDSALYLCASSLGGLADNEQFFGPGTRLTVL.

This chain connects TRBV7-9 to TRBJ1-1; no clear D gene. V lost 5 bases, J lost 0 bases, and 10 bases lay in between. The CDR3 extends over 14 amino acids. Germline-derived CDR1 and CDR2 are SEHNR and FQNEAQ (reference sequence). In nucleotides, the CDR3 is TGTGCCAGCAGCCTCCAGGCAGTGAACACTGAAGCTTTCTTT. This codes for CASSLQAVNTEAFF.

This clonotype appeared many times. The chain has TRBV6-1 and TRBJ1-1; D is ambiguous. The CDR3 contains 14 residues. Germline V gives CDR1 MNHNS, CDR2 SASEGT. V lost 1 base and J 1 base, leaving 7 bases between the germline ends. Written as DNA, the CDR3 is TGTGCCAGCAGTGAAGTGGACGCGAACACTGAAGCTTTCTTT. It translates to CASSEVDANTEAFF.

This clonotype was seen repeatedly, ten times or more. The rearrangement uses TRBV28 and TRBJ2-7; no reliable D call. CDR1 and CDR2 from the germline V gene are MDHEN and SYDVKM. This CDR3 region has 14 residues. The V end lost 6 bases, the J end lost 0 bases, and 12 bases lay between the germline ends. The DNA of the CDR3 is TGTGCCAGCAGCCGGCAATGGGGCTCCTACGAGCAGTACTTC. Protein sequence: CASSRQWGSYEQYF. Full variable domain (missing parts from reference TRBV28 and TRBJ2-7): DVKVTQSSRYLVKRTGEKVFLECVQDMDHENMFWYRQDPGLGLRLIYFSYDVKMKEKGDIPEGYSVSREKKERFSLILESASTNQTSMYLCASSRQWGSYEQYFGPGTRLTVT.

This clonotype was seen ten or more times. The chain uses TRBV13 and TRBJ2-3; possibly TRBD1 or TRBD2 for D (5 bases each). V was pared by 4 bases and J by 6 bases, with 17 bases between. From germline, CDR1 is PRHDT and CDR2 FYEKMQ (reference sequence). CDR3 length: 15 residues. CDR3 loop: CASSYTGTVEDTQYF. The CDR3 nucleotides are TGTGCCAGCAGCTACACGGGGACGGTTGAGGATACGCAGTATTTT.

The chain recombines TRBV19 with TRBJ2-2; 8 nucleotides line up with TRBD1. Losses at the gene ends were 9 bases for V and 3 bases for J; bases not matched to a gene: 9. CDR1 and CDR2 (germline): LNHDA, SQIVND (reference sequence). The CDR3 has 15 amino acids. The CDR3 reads CASYPGTGHTGELFF. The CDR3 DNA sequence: TGTGCCAGCTATCCCGGGACAGGCCACACCGGGGAGCTGTTTTTT.

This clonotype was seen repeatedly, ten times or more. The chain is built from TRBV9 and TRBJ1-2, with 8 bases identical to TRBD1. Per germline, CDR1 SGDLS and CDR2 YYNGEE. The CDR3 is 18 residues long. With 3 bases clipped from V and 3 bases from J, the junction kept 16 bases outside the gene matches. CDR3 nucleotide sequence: TGTGCCAGCAGCGGTGGAGGGCAGGGGGCGCGGAGCTACTATGGCTACACCTTC. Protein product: CASSGGGQGARSYYGYTF.

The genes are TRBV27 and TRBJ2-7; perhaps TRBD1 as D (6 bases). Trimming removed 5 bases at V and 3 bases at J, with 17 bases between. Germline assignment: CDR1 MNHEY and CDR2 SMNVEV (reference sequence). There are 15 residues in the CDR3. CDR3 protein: CASSPQGSPYYEQYF. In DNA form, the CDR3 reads TGTGCCAGCAGTCCCCAGGGGTCCCCTTACTACGAGCAGTACTTC.

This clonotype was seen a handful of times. This chain's CDR3 is CASSLAATGLAGLNEQFF. The CDR3 DNA reads TGTGCCAGCAGCTTAGCGGCGACCGGACTAGCGGGACTCAATGAGCAGTTCTTC. This rearrangement joins TRBV11-2 to TRBJ2-1, with TRBD2 identical over 12 bases. The CDR3 has 18 residues. Trimming removed 1 base from V and 6 bases from J; junction bases left unmatched: 10. The V gene's germline CDR1 is SGHAT and CDR2 FQNNGV.